This section outlines one T cell receptor (beta chain) sequence together with its context. No cognate antigen has been identified for it. No base-level quality is on record; no much larger clone is a single base apart. Sequencing took place on an Illumina MiSeq. TCRdb reworked the public reads: Q25 trimming with fastp, MiXCR clone assembly, productive beta chains retained. Every CDR3 protein is listed once, alongside the most common genes and DNA of its rows. Here the sample has roughly 19,000 distinct CDR3 sequences; less than 25% occur a single time. The ten most abundant clones make up less than 5% of the sample. This record comes from a study of lung T cells in sarcoidosis with Löfgren's syndrome (dated by TCRdb to the late 2010s). Regarding the study in general: Sarcoidosis was characterized as a granulomatous disease that is mostly pulmonary, in which CD4+ T cells accumulate in bronchoalveolar lavage fluid. The repertoire analyses focused on Löfgren's syndrome patients. Beyond this particular receptor, the publication reports: CDR3 motifs in TRAV12-1 and TRBV2 were reported to be shared across several Lofgren's syndrome patients, which suggests public CD4+ TCR repertoires. TRAV12-1 and TRBV2 were reported as the most expanded V gene segments in Löfgren's syndrome patients compared with control subjects. Recognition of a sarcoidosis-associated antigen was only suggested; the antigen itself remained putative and unidentified. Analysis of alphabeta pairing showed that TRAV12-1 paired preferentially with TRBV2, and the TCRs formed by this pairing showed CDR3 homology.

Including cysteine and phenylalanine, the CDR3 has 15 amino acids. Only the CDR3 DNA is retained, 45 bases long and in frame from the first base. V lost 2 bases and J lost 2 bases; the stretch between them is 11 bases long. The CDR1 and CDR2 encoded by the germline V gene are LGHNT and FRNRAP. The specimen sequenced was CD4+ T cells from PBMCs. The sequence joins TRBV12-5 to TRBJ2-3; D gene: possibly TRBD2, on 5 matching bases. The TCR comes from a human donor with sarcoidosis (Löfgren's syndrome or another form), or a control subject (not recorded which). Read as DNA, the sequence is TGTGCTAGTGGTTTGTCAGGAGGCGCCACAGATACGCAGTATTTT. Translated, this gives CASGLSGGATDTQYF.